The 10 T cell receptor beta chains below were found in one sample sequenced in a study of blood T cell repertoires in COVID-19. Here immunoSEQ multiplex PCR was the method, and the copy in TCRdb shows in-frame clones only, minus some. The sample consists of about 55,000 clones, around 85% of them appearing once. Sequencing was performed on peripheral blood. The origin of the receptors is a human donor in a cohort sampled during active COVID-19.

This sequence joins TRBV20-1 and TRBJ2-3; D ambiguous. CDR3 length: 11 residues. From germline, CDR1 is DFQATT and CDR2 SNEGSKA (reference sequence). Deletions cut 3 bases from V and 4 bases from J, with 5 bases between. CDR3 nucleotide sequence: TGCAGTGCTAGCACGGCAGATACGCAGTATTTT. It encodes CSASTADTQYF.

J is TRBJ2-5 and V is TRBV20-1; a weak D match, TRBD2 (5 bases). V lost 8 bases and J 5 bases, leaving 12 bases between the germline ends. Germline V gene lookup returns CDR1 DFQATT and CDR2 SNEGSKA (reference sequence). This CDR3 has 11 residues. The CDR3 sequence is CSRTSGETQYF. The CDR3 DNA sequence: TGCAGTCGCACTAGTGGGGAGACCCAGTACTTC.

This chain joins TRBV11-2 and TRBJ2-3, with 10 bases matching TRBD1. The CDR3 extends over 15 amino acids. Germline V gene data show CDR1 as SGHAT and CDR2 as FQNNGV. Trimming at V came to 3 bases and at J to 5 bases, leaving 5 bases not matched to a gene. As DNA, the CDR3 is TGTGCCAGCAGCTTCGGGACAGGGGACAGAGATACGCAGTATTTT. It yields the protein CASSFGTGDRDTQYF. The full variable domain, rest sourced from reference TRBV11-2 and TRBJ2-3, is EAGVAQSPRYKIIEKRQSVAFWCNPISGHATLYWYQQILGQGPKLLIQFQNNGVVDDSQLPKDRFSAERLKGVDSTLKIQPAKLEDSAVYLCASSFGTGDRDTQYFGPGTRLTVL.

This clone was observed once. This chain connects TRBV30 to TRBJ2-1; TRBD1 agrees at 8 bases. The CDR3 contains 14 residues. The germline V gene encodes CDR1 GTSNPN and CDR2 SVGIG (reference sequence). The junction had 5 bases not matched to a gene; V was cut back by 0 bases and J by 7 bases. The CDR3, as DNA: TGTGCCTGGAGTGTGCAGGGGGCTCGGAATGAGCAGTTCTTC. Its protein is CAWSVQGARNEQFF.

The chain employs TRBV19 and TRBJ2-1, with 7 nucleotides matching TRBD2. Germline lookup yields CDR1 LNHDA and CDR2 SQIVND (reference sequence). The CDR3 is made up of 13 amino acids. With 3 bases clipped from V and 7 bases from J, the junction kept 3 bases outside the gene matches. The DNA for the CDR3 is TGTGCCAGTAGTATGTGGGAGGGTAATGAGCAGTTCTTC. Its protein product is CASSMWEGNEQFF. Complete variable domain (other parts from reference TRBV19 and TRBJ2-1): DGGITQSPKYLFRKEGQNVTLSCEQNLNHDAMYWYRQDPGQGLRLIYYSQIVNDFQKGDIAEGYSVSREKKESFPLTVTSAQKNPTAFYLCASSMWEGNEQFFGPGTRLTVL.

The chain has TRBV1 and TRBJ1-5; the listed D gene, TRBD1, was not tested against the DNA. TRBV1 is given as a pseudogene. This CDR3 is built from 14 residues. The CDR3 loop is CTSSQGQGNQPQHF. In DNA form, the CDR3 reads TGCACCAGCAGCCAAGGACAGGGCAATCAGCCCCAGCATTTT.

This clone was seen only a few times. The chain recombines TRBV5-1 with TRBJ1-1; D possibly corresponds to TRBD1 (6 bases). The V and J ends lost 0 bases and 1 base respectively, with 10 bases between them. Per germline, CDR1 SGHRS and CDR2 YFSETQ. The CDR3 totals 15 residues. CDR3 in DNA: TGCGCCAGCAGCTTGGCCGCAGGGGCGAACACTGAAGCTTTCTTT. Its translation: CASSLAAGANTEAFF.

The chain joins TRBV9 to TRBJ2-2, with D unclear. V was shortened by 4 bases and J by 5 bases, with 9 bases between the two germline ends. The CDR3 has 13 amino acids. Looked up from germline, CDR1 is SGDLS and CDR2 is YYNGEE. The CDR3 loop reads CASSPYLTGELFF. CDR3 in DNA: TGTGCCAGCAGCCCCTATTTAACCGGGGAGCTGTTTTTT.

The gene calls are TRBV18 and TRBJ2-2; TRBD1 is a possible D gene (7 bases). The V end was cut by 0 bases, the J end by 4 bases, with 18 bases between. Germline lookup yields CDR1 KGHSH and CDR2 LQKENI. The CDR3 consists of 18 residues. The CDR3 spells CASSPPQGGGLRTGELFF. Written as DNA, the CDR3 is TGTGCCAGCTCACCACCTCAGGGGGGAGGACTCCGCACCGGGGAGCTGTTTTTT.

The chain links TRBV19 to TRBJ2-1; TRBD1 might be the D (5 bases). The CDR3 covers 14 residues. CDR1 is LNHDA, CDR2 SQIVND, per germline (reference sequence). V was shortened by 2 bases and J by 3 bases, with 8 bases between the two germline ends. The CDR3 protein is CASSISGNYNEQFF. The DNA for the CDR3 is TGTGCCAGTAGTATATCAGGGAACTACAATGAGCAGTTCTTC. Full variable domain (outside the CDR3, taken from reference TRBV19 and TRBJ2-1): DGGITQSPKYLFRKEGQNVTLSCEQNLNHDAMYWYRQDPGQGLRLIYYSQIVNDFQKGDIAEGYSVSREKKESFPLTVTSAQKNPTAFYLCASSISGNYNEQFFGPGTRLTVL.